A selection of T cell receptor beta chains follows, all from one sample in a study of blood T cell repertoires in COVID-19. Here immunoSEQ multiplex PCR was the method, and the copy in TCRdb shows in-frame clones only, minus some. In the table there are 70,000 to 95,000 clones, roughly 84% of which are singletons. Sequencing used peripheral blood. These receptors came from a woman aged 45 to 65 with acute or convalescent COVID-19. Both conserved end residues are part of each CDR3. Rows give clone size only sometimes, using once, few, many, or a class for an expanded clone.

clone_size v_call cdr3_aa
NA TRBV7-3 CASSVQENTEAFF
NA TRBV7-6 CASSLDRGAFYEQYF
NA TRBV5-6 CASSLEGSGGVSKTQYF
NA TRBV19 CASSMGGRGTGELFF
NA TRBV6-1 CASSEWTSNTQYF
once TRBV7-2 CASSTQGATNEKLFF
NA TRBV6-4 CASSDSKLGYTF
NA TRBV29-1 CSAQRGGDTQYF
NA TRBV19 CASSITSGSETQYF
NA TRBV21-1 CASSLTSGGIYEQFF
NA TRBV29-1 CSGMADRVEAFF
NA TRBV5-5 CASSLHFSGGSSYNEQFF
few TRBV7-3 CASSPNRADTQYF
NA TRBV7-2 CASSSPTGAPGSYTF
NA TRBV4-1 CASSDWSGQGGTSGAYEQYF
NA TRBV28 CASIEARTGNTIYF